This TCR beta chain was identified in a study of blood T cell repertoires in COVID-19 (dated by TCRdb to the early 2020s). Background for the entire study: Collaborator samples came from the United States, Italy and Spain and covered acute and convalescent phases of COVID-19. The material from the prospective study consisted of cDNA or gDNA derived from T cells, B-cell-depleted T cells, or PBMCs. Deeply sampled blood TCRbeta repertoires from subjects exposed to, actively infected with, or recovered from COVID-19 were included in the dataset. The repertoires were released in a freely available public database intended as a resource for research on the immune response to SARS-CoV-2. Samples were obtained from the ongoing ImmuneRACE study (first 160 participants) and from 1,200 or so subjects provided by 6 global collaborators. Sample metadata almost always included a de-identified subject ID, COVID-19 status, age in years and sex. HLA class I and class II types, where available, came from metadata supplied by the sample provider rather than from assay-based typing. Findings and caveats that apply to the study as a whole: The amount of clinical and demographic metadata varied by source and participant and was provided uncurated.

TCRbeta CDR3 regions were amplified from genomic DNA by means of the immunoSEQ Assay, a bias-controlled multiplex PCR. The authors processed their data as follows. The number of nucleated cells in each sample was estimated from the amplification of reference gene primers within the assay. To quantify the absolute abundance of each unique TCRbeta CDR3 rearrangement, sequence reads were collapsed and filtered. For each sample, productive Simpson clonality was calculated as the square root of Simpson's diversity index across productive rearrangements. TCRdb mirrors the immuneACCESS table, restricted to in-frame sequences. Some clones are absent from its copies; in checked studies, under half trace to an unresolved V gene, and the reason for the others is unknown. V, J and clone size reflect that table, while D and trimming were determined from the DNA. The sample includes 150,000 to 200,000 clones, with around 83% observed a single time. The top ten constitute roughly a fifth of the sample.

As to this clone: No cognate antigen has been identified for it. Base qualities are not recorded, but no much larger clone differs from it by a single base.

Another Seattle source contributed samples from volunteer blood donors who had recovered from COVID-19. Whole blood was collected in K2EDTA tubes by collaborating institutions according to the institutions' own protocols. Collaborator samples were shipped for TCRbeta analysis as frozen whole blood, isolated PBMCs, or DNA extracted from either sample type. At the junction V is shortened by 6 bases and J by 1 base, with 17 bases in between. The CDR3 runs 16 amino acids, cysteine and phenylalanine included. Only the CDR3 portion is preserved as DNA: 48 bases, with reading frame beginning at the first base. CDR1 and CDR2 are drawn from the germline V gene (reference sequence): MNHEY, SMNVEV.

Material for sequencing was peripheral blood. The V gene is TRBV27 and the J gene is TRBJ2-3; the D region possibly corresponds to TRBD1 (5 bases align). This TCR was sampled from an older woman who had recovered from COVID-19. The sequenced DNA: TGTGCCAGCAGGGCACAAACAGGATTGGGCACAGATACGCAGTATTTT. The encoded protein is CASRAQTGLGTDTQYF.